This TCR beta chain was recovered during a study of CXCR3-negative and CXCR3-positive naive CD8 T cells. This CDR3 region has 13 residues. On this clonotype itself: The target antigen is unknown.

The libraries of TRB cDNA were constructed through 5' RACE using UMI labels. TCRdb re-analyzed the 5' RACE reads; it lists each CDR3 protein once, without DNA. This listing includes around 50,000 distinct CDR3 sequences. The study's findings and limits: The study found more hydrophobic TRB CDR3s in CXCR3-positive naive cells than in CXCR3-negative naive cells. The study found that naive CXCR3-negative and CXCR3-positive cells shared TRBV-TRBJ usage, while memory cells differed.

This clonotype was obtained from a human donor in good health. Some clones in this sample may be carry-over from other donors' samples. Input material: naive CXCR3- CD8+ T cells from blood. Subset specified: CD45RO-CCR7+CD27+CD95- naive CD8+ T cells lacking CXCR3 (TNR3-). The chain is built from TRBV12-3 or TRBV12-4 and TRBJ2-7. The CDR3 loop reads CASSLANLREQYF.